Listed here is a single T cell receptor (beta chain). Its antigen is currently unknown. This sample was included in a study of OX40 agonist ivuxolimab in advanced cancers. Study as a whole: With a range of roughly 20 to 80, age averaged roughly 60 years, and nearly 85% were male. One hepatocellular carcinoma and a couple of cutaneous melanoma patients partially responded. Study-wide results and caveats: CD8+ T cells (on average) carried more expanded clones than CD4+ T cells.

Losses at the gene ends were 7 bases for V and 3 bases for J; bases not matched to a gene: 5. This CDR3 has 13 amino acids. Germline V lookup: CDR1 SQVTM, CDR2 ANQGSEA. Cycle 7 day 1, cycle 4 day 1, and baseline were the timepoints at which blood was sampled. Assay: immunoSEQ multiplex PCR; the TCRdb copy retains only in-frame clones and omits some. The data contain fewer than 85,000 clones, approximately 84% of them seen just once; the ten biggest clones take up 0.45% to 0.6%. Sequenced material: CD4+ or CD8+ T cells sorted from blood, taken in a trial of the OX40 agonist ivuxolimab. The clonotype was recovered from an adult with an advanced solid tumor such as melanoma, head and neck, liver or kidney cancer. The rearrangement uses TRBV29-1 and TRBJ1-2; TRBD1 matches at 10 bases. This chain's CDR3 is CSARTGGDYGYTF. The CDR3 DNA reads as TGCAGCGCCCGGACAGGGGGAGACTATGGCTACACCTTC.